Listed here are 18 T cell receptor beta chains from one sample, sequenced in a study of Graves' ophthalmopathy and Graves' hyperthyroidism. Researchers took RNA transcripts and amplified TCR beta CDR3 regions from them. Second-round multiplex PCR came after first-round RT-PCR with HTBI primers. One entry per CDR3 protein results from TCRdb running MiXCR on the multiplex PCR reads. The repertoire holds some 400,000 distinct CDR3 sequences, with around 19% as singletons. The sample consisted of peripheral blood. The receptors originated from a woman aged 18-29 years with Graves' ophthalmopathy.

Ten or more counts support this clonotype. This chain connects TRBV11-2 to TRBJ1-5; no clear D. The CDR3 extends over 17 amino acids. CDR1 and CDR2 from the germline V gene are SGHAT and FQNNGV. V lost 0 bases and J lost 0, with 12 bases in between. In DNA, the CDR3 is TGTGCCAGCAGCTTAGACCCTACCTCCCTTAGCAATCAGCCCCAGCATTTT. Protein sequence: CASSLDPTSLSNQPQHF. Full variable domain (rest looked up from reference TRBV11-2 and TRBJ1-5): EAGVAQSPRYKIIEKRQSVAFWCNPISGHATLYWYQQILGQGPKLLIQFQNNGVVDDSQLPKDRFSAERLKGVDSTLKIQPAKLEDSAVYLCASSLDPTSLSNQPQHFGDGTRLSIL.

This clonotype was counted many times. The rearrangement links TRBV4-3 to TRBJ2-6; no firm D call. Germline CDR1 LGHNA, CDR2 YSLEER. V was clipped by 5 bases and J by 2 bases, with 4 bases between them. This CDR3 comprises 13 residues. CDR3 protein: CASSRTGANVLTF. CDR3 coding DNA: TGCGCCAGCAGCAGAACTGGGGCCAACGTCCTGACTTTC.

This clonotype was seen at least ten times. This chain links TRBV2 with TRBJ2-7; TRBD1 agrees at 9 bases. With 6 bases clipped from V and 4 bases from J, the junction kept 10 bases outside the gene matches. In germline, CDR1 is SNHLY, CDR2 FYNNEI. The CDR3 is made up of 15 amino acids. The CDR3: CASSPQQGATYEQYF. The CDR3 coding sequence is TGTGCCAGCAGCCCCCAACAGGGGGCAACTTACGAGCAGTACTTC. The full variable domain, its missing parts supplied by reference TRBV2 and TRBJ2-7, is EPEVTQTPSHQVTQMGQEVILRCVPISNHLYFYWYRQILGQKVEFLVSFYNNEISEKSEIFDDQFSVERPDGSNFTLKIRSTKLEDSAMYFCASSPQQGATYEQYFGPGTRLTVT.

This clonotype was observed at least ten times. The rearrangement uses TRBV20-1 and TRBJ1-5; 11 bases line up with TRBD1. V trimming: 3 bases; J trimming: 5 bases; junction bases outside the gene matches: 6. There are 15 residues in the CDR3. Germline loops: CDR1 DFQATT, CDR2 SNEGSKA (reference sequence). The CDR3 DNA reads TGCAGTGCTAGCGAGCCGGGACAGGGGGATCAGCCCCAGCATTTT. It encodes CSASEPGQGDQPQHF.

This clonotype appeared many times. The V and J genes are TRBV16 and TRBJ2-6, with D possibly TRBD1 on 5 matching bases. CDR1 is KGHSY, CDR2 FQNENV, per germline. V was cut by 4 bases and J by 2 bases, with 21 bases left in between. The CDR3 contains 19 residues. DNA of the CDR3: TGTGCCAGCAGCCCCAACCTTCTTTCCCAGGGAACTGGGGCCAACGTCCTGACTTTC. This sequence encodes CASSPNLLSQGTGANVLTF.

This clonotype was seen ten or more times. V usage is TRBV7-6 and J usage is TRBJ2-7; 7 bases map to TRBD1. The CDR3 loop spans 14 amino acids. With V trimmed by 5 bases and J by 1 base, 5 bases remained unmatched. CDR1 and CDR2 (germline): SGHVS, FNYEAQ. The CDR3 bases are TGTGCCAGCAGCGCCGGGACAGCATCCTACGAGCAGTACTTC. Translating gives CASSAGTASYEQYF.

The sample holds many counts of this clonotype. Lacking the conserved final phenylalanine or tryptophan, this CDR3 likely reflects a read error. The rearrangement links TRBV6-1 to TRBJ1-1; 7 nucleotides align to TRBD1. V gave up 6 bases and J gave up 4 bases; unmatched junction bases: 8. Germline V gene data show CDR1 as MNHNS and CDR2 as SASEGT. The CDR3 consists of 14 residues. Here the CDR3 DNA reads TGTGCCAGCAGGATCGGGACAGCAAGCACTGAAGCTTTCCTT. Translated, it gives CASRIGTASTEAFL.

This clonotype was seen many times. The chain is built from TRBV6-5 and TRBJ2-4; 7 nucleotides agree with TRBD2. V dropped 7 bases and J dropped 8; count of bases not matched to a gene: 17. Per germline, CDR1 MNHEY and CDR2 SVGAGI. This CDR3 is built from 16 residues. The CDR3 DNA follows: TGTGCCAGCATCCGGGGGGAGGGTCTCGGATTGGACATTCAGTACTTC. It translates to CASIRGEGLGLDIQYF.

CDR3 DNA: TGCGCCAGCAGCCAAGTCCCAGGGAGTGAAGAGACCCAGTACTTC. Residues: CASSQVPGSEETQYF. The rearrangement uses TRBV4-1 and TRBJ2-5; D may be TRBD1 or TRBD2 (5 bases each). V shed 1 base and J shed 3 bases, with 12 bases lying between them. The CDR3 runs 15 residues. The germline gives CDR1 MGHRA, CDR2 YSYEKL.

This chain uses TRBV15 with TRBJ2-3; 12 bases fit TRBD2. The germline gives CDR1 LNHNV, CDR2 YYDKDF (reference sequence). V shed 0 bases, J shed 5 bases, and the junction held 9 bases outside the gene matches. This CDR3 comprises 18 residues. In nucleotides, the CDR3 is TGTGCCACCAGCAGAGATCTGGGCCTAGCGGGGGGGCAAGATACGCAGTATTTT. This gives the protein CATSRDLGLAGGQDTQYF.

The rearrangement uses TRBV24-1 and TRBJ1-5; no firm D call. Germline V CDR1 and CDR2: KGHDR, SFDVKD. Deletions cut 5 bases from V and 4 bases from J, with 5 bases between. The CDR3 is 12 amino acids. The DNA of the CDR3 is TGTGCCACCAGTGTGGGAAATCAGCCCCAGCATTTT. Translation: CATSVGNQPQHF.

The chain is built from TRBV18 and TRBJ2-5; D unclear. The CDR3 is 11 residues long. The germline V gene encodes CDR1 KGHSH and CDR2 LQKENI. The V end lost 6 bases, the J end lost 10 bases, and 12 bases lay between the germline ends. CDR3 bases: TGTGCCAGCTCGGAAGTTGGGTTCCAGTACTTC. Amino acids: CASSEVGFQYF.

This clonotype has at least ten counts. The chain carries TRBV28 and TRBJ2-2; 10 bases line up with TRBD1. Germline V CDR1 and CDR2: MDHEN, SYDVKM. V shed 4 bases, J shed 4 bases, and the junction held 18 bases outside the gene matches. The CDR3 length is 20 residues. The CDR3 DNA reads as TGTGCCAGCAGTTCTTACCTGGGACAGGGGCTCGTTCGTTTCACCGGGGAGCTGTTTTTT. It specifies CASSSYLGQGLVRFTGELFF. Full variable domain (rest looked up from reference TRBV28 and TRBJ2-2): DVKVTQSSRYLVKRTGEKVFLECVQDMDHENMFWYRQDPGLGLRLIYFSYDVKMKEKGDIPEGYSVSREKKERFSLILESASTNQTSMYLCASSSYLGQGLVRFTGELFFGEGSRLTVL.

This clonotype was detected many times. The chain has TRBV7-2 and TRBJ2-7, with 16 bases identical to TRBD2. This CDR3 comprises 19 residues. J was trimmed by 7 bases and V by 4 bases; bases with no gene match: 16. CDR1 is SGHTA, CDR2 FQGNSA, per germline. The CDR3 protein is CASSSYLSGTSGGGDEQYF. For the CDR3, the DNA is TGTGCCAGCAGCTCCTATCTATCCGGGACTAGCGGGGGGGGAGATGAGCAGTACTTC.

This clonotype was detected ten times or more. The V gene is TRBV27, the J gene TRBJ1-2, with D possibly TRBD1 on 6 matching bases. V was shortened by 3 bases and J by 4 bases, with 15 bases between the two germline ends. The germline CDR1 and CDR2 sequences are MNHEY and SMNVEV (reference sequence). There are 15 residues in the CDR3. DNA of the CDR3: TGTGCCAGCAGTTTGCGCCCCGGGACACCCTATGGCTACACCTTC. It is translated as CASSLRPGTPYGYTF.

This clonotype has ten or more counts. The chain recombines TRBV12-3 or TRBV12-4 with TRBJ1-5, with 7 positions matching TRBD1. The CDR3 sequence is 15 residues long. V dropped 6 bases and J dropped 1; count of bases not matched to a gene: 6. The CDR3 region is CASSPDRMSNQPQHF. CDR3 DNA sequence: TGTGCCAGCAGCCCGGACAGGATGAGCAATCAGCCCCAGCATTTT.

In its sample, this clonotype was seen many times. The rearrangement joins TRBV7-2 to TRBJ1-1; no clear D gene. CDR1 SGHTA and CDR2 FQGNSA come from the germline V gene. V was cut by 3 bases and J by 0 bases, with 11 bases left in between. The CDR3 runs to 15 residues. Here the CDR3 reads CASSFRTDMNTEAFF. CDR3 nucleotide sequence: TGTGCCAGCAGCTTCCGGACGGATATGAACACTGAAGCTTTCTTT.

This clonotype showed up many times. The genes are TRBV20-1 and TRBJ2-5; D remains unclear. V was shortened by 0 bases and J by 5 bases, with 13 bases between the two germline ends. CDR1 and CDR2 (germline): DFQATT, SNEGSKA (reference sequence). This CDR3 comprises 14 residues. CDR3 sequence (DNA): TGCAGTGCTAGAGACATACTGGGTTGGGAGACCCAGTACTTC. This translates into CSARDILGWETQYF.